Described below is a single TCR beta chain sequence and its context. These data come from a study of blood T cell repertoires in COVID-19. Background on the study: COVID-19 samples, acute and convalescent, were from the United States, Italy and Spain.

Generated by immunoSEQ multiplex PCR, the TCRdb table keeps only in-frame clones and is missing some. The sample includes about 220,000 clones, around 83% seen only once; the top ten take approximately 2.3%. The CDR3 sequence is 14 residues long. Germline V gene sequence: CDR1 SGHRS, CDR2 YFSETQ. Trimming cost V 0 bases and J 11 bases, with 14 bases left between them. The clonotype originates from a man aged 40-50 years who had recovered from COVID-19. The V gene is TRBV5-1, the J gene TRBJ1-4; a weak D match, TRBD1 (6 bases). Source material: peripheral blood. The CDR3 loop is CASSLGAQTGKLFF. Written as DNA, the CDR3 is TGCGCCAGCAGCTTGGGCGCTCAAACAGGGAAACTGTTTTTT.